Shown below are 3 T cell receptor beta chains from a single sample sequenced in a study of radiotherapy plus CTLA-4 blockade in lung cancer. Measured with immunoSEQ multiplex PCR; TCRdb has only the in-frame clones, and not every one. The table has roughly 66,000 clones, about four fifths seen once. The sample consisted of peripheral blood, taken from a patient treated with radiotherapy plus ipilimumab. The receptors here all came from a human donor with non-small cell lung cancer who had a partial response to radiotherapy plus ipilimumab.

This clone was recorded a few times. The gene calls are TRBV28 and TRBJ1-2; TRBD1 agrees at 7 bases. CDR1 MDHEN and CDR2 SYDVKM come from the germline V gene. The V segment lost 6 bases and the J segment 8 bases; nucleotides outside the gene matches: 9. The CDR3 consists of 13 residues. CDR3 bases: TGTGCCAGCAGCCTAGACAGGGCTCGGGGCTACACCTTC. This encodes CASSLDRARGYTF.

The chain combines TRBV19 with TRBJ2-1; 7 bases are a match to TRBD2. CDR3 size: 16 residues. Germline V gene lookup returns CDR1 LNHDA and CDR2 SQIVND (reference sequence). Unmatched junction bases numbered 5, after V lost 2 bases and J lost 1 base. CDR3 nucleotides: TGTGCCAGTAGTATAACCCTAGCGGAATCCTACAATGAGCAGTTCTTC. Translating gives CASSITLAESYNEQFF.

The chain uses TRBV11-1 and TRBJ1-2; 9 bases align to TRBD1. This CDR3 region has 13 residues. Germline loops: CDR1 SGHAT, CDR2 FQDESV (reference sequence). The V gene end was trimmed by 5 bases and the J gene end by 8 bases; junction bases not matched to a gene: 6. CDR3 loop: CASSRDRVSGYTF. In DNA, the CDR3 is TGTGCCAGCAGCCGGGACAGGGTGTCGGGCTACACCTTC. The full variable domain, completed using reference TRBV11-1 and TRBJ1-2, is EAEVAQSPRYKITEKSQAVAFWCDPISGHATLYWYRQILGQGPELLVQFQDESVVDDSQLPKDRFSAERLKGVDSTLKIQPAELGDSAMYLCASSRDRVSGYTFGSGTRLTVV.